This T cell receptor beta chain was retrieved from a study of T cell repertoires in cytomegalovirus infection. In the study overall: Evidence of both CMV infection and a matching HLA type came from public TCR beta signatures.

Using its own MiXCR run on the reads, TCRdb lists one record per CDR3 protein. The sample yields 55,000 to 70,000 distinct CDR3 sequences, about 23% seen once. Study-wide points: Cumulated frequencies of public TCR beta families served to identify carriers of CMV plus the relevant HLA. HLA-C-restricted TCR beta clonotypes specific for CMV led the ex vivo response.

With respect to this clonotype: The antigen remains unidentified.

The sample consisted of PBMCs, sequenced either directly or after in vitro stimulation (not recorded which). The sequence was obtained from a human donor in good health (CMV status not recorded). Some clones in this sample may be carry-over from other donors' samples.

CDR3 nucleotides: TGTGCCAGCAGCTACAGCGGGAGAAGTTACGAGCAGTACTTC. Translation gives CASSYSGRSYEQYF. The gene calls are TRBV7-2 and TRBJ2-7, with 8 bases matching TRBD2. Germline loops: CDR1 SGHTA, CDR2 FQGNSA. The V gene end was trimmed by 4 bases and the J gene end by 4 bases; junction bases not matched to a gene: 6. The CDR3 loop spans 14 amino acids.